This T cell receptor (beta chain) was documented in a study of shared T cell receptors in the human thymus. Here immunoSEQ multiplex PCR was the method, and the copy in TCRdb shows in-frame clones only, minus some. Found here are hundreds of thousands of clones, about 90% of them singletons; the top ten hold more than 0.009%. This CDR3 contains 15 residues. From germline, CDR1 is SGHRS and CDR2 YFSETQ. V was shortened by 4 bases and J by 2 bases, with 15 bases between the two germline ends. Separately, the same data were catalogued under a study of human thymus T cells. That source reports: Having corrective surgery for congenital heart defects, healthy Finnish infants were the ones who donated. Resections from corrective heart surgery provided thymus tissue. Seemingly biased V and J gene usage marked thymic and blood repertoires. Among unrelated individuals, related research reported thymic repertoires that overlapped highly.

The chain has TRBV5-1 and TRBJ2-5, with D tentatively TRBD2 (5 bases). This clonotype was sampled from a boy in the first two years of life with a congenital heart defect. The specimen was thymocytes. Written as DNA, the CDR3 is TGCGCCAGCAGCCCCCCGCCGGACTGGCAAGAGACCCAGTACTTC. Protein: CASSPPPDWQETQYF.